The source of this TCR beta chain is a study of identifying expanded T cells in peripheral blood (dated by TCRdb to about 2019). Turning to the overall study: Separate aliquots of the same genomic DNA pool were sequenced to produce technical replicates, and four replicates were compared in pairs. Study-wide findings and limitations: The authors expected that over much longer intervals, such as months to years, biological variance in healthy repertoires might increase even further. The beta-binomial model significantly reduced the number of clones called differentially abundant and the false-positive rate across all healthy-donor time intervals. The binomial model flagged approximately 1.3 differentially abundant clones between technical replicates but approximately 15 over around 2 weeks and about 19 over around four weeks. For all healthy donors, the variance in clone template counts between two-week samples rose significantly as total template count increased.

TCRbeta CDR3 regions were profiled with the immunoSEQ Assay using bias-controlled multiplex PCR amplification of genomic DNA. In the source study's methods: The absolute abundance of each unique TCRbeta CDR3 region was quantified after sequences were collapsed and filtered. Differential abundance was tested with two models: a binomial (Fisher-equivalent) model and a beta-binomial model that adds time-dependent variance fitted from healthy donors. Clones with fewer than 5 combined templates were removed, and differential abundance was called for clones with a Benjamini-Hochberg FDR below 0.01. Beta-binomial variance was modeled as a function of total template count across the two samples using the form v = (b*log(k)+a)^2. TCRdb mirrors the immuneACCESS table, restricted to in-frame sequences. Some clones are absent from its copies; in checked studies, under half trace to an unresolved V gene, and the reason for the others is unknown. Clonal size and the V and J genes are those of that table, whereas D and trimming came from the DNA. A total of about 90,000 clones appear in this sample, about 85% of them only once. Around 4.5% of the sample belongs to the ten largest clones.

During the collection period, no infections or other immune events were recorded for the healthy donors. Healthy-donor blood repertoires served as a training cohort to calibrate time-dependent variance in a beta-binomial model of T-cell clone differential abundance. There were about 10 healthy donors in the training cohort, of whom 3 were female and 7 were male. On average the donors were 43 years old, and their ages spanned roughly 29 to 70 years. Whole blood, obtained from a commercial supplier, was collected from each healthy donor at three time points spaced approximately two weeks apart. Genomic DNA was extracted from unsorted whole blood for immunosequencing. Points on this clone: The target of this receptor is not known. No much larger clone is present one base from it, and per-base qualities are unavailable.

Including the terminal cysteine and phenylalanine, the CDR3 comprises 12 residues. Left in the record is the CDR3 DNA by itself, 36 bases read in frame from the first base. Taken from the germline V gene (reference sequence), the CDR1 and CDR2 loops are MNHNY and SVGAGI. V is pared back by 6 bases and J by 4 bases, with 10 bases lying between the germline termini. The clonotype originates from a person between 18 and 75 years old in good health. This chain joins TRBV6-6 to TRBJ2-7, with the D gene tentatively TRBD1 or TRBD2, based on 6 matching bases in each. Material for sequencing was blood. The DNA sequence is TGTGCCAGCAGGAGGGGGGAGTACGAGCAGTACTTC. This translates into CASRRGEYEQYF.